Sequencing of this T cell receptor beta chain was carried out in a study of Ad26.COV2.S vaccination and SARS-CoV-2 variants (dated by TCRdb to the early 2020s). The study in broad terms: Donors in the vaccine arm were drawn from COV1001, a multicentre, randomized, double-blind, placebo-controlled phase I-IIa trial testing Ad26.COV2.S in healthy adults. Ad26.COV2.S was given intramuscularly at 5x10^10 or 1x10^11 viral particles, as a single shot or as two shots 56 days apart. TCRbeta repertoire sequencing served as the tool for gauging how specific and how broad the SARS-CoV-2-reactive T cell receptors were following Ad26.COV2.S vaccination. A total of 32 samples were included in the TCR-sequenced set, comprising around 19 Ad26.COV2.S vaccine recipients, 5 placebo recipients and 8 SARS-CoV-2 convalescent individuals. Trial participants were randomized into five groups of five: low-dose or high-dose Ad26.COV2.S given once or twice, or placebo on both occasions. Blinding of investigators to trial group allocation was maintained during experiments and outcome assessment. Study-wide findings and limitations: After vaccination, spike-specific CD8+ and CD4+ T cell responses were reported to show substantial breadth. Vaccine and placebo recipients had comparable non-spike TCR breadth, which fits with the vaccine containing only spike. The authors noted that the TCR breadth and depth analyses may have underestimated total T cell responses. Comparing responses between vaccine doses or regimens was not something the study was powered to do. Spike-specific TCR breadth was higher in Ad26.COV2.S recipients than in placebo recipients (P = 0.0014).

The CDR3 numbers 13 residues from cysteine through phenylalanine. The DNA shown is the 39-base CDR3, in frame from base 1. Looking up the germline V gene yields CDR1 SQVTM and CDR2 ANQGSEA. Relative to germline, V is missing 6 bases and J is missing 5 bases, with 8 bases of the junction outside any gene match. The treatment or condition label for this specimen denotes: about 20 received Ad26.COV2.S at low or high dose, single or two shots; roughly five received placebo; per-sample allocation not given. Repertoires of vaccine and placebo recipients were sequenced from samples collected on day 63 after the first injection. Between 29 July and 7 August 2020, Cohort 1b enrolled approximately 26 adults aged 18-55 years at one site in Boston, USA. Ad26.COV2.S consisted of a replication-incompetent adenovirus type 26 vector by which a prefusion-stabilized SARS-CoV-2 spike protein from the original Wuhan strain was expressed.

The immunoSEQ Assay was the method used to sequence TCRbeta CDR3 regions. After extraction, genomic DNA underwent amplification by bias-controlled multiplex PCR, followed by high-throughput sequencing. The study's processing was this. To quantify the absolute abundance of each unique TCRbeta CDR3 region, sequences were collapsed and filtered. T cell fraction was estimated by normalizing TCRbeta template counts to usable DNA, which was measured by amplifying reference genes present in all nucleated cells. Repertoire TCRs were annotated as SARS-CoV-2-specific by exact matching of V gene, CDR3 amino acid sequence and J gene to a known reactive TCR set. The reference SARS-CoV-2 TCR set came from MIRA and was filtered for enrichment in COVID-19-positive ImmuneCODE repertoires, removing public or cross-reactive TCRs. Using the MIRA antigens, annotated TCRs were further analysed by specific ORF or by position within an ORF. Breadth was defined as annotated unique rearrangements over total unique productive rearrangements; depth was the summed frequency of those rearrangements. TCR breadth was compared between groups using two-sided Wilcoxon rank-sum tests. This immuneACCESS table, as held by TCRdb, lists in-frame sequences with V and J called but not all clones. Of the missing ones, under half trace to an unresolved V gene in checked studies; the others have no known cause. V, J and clone size were drawn from that table, and D and trimming were deduced from the DNA. Counted in this sample were fewer than 800,000 clones; more than 70% of them appeared once. Approximately 1.5% of the sample goes to the ten largest clones.

Turning to this clone: No cognate antigen has been identified for it. No base-level quality is on record; no much larger clone is a single base apart.

The receptor was derived from a person between 18 and 60 years old who received the Ad26.COV2.S COVID-19 vaccine or a placebo. The V gene is TRBV29-1 and the J gene is TRBJ1-1, and TRBD1 aligns with 8 junction nucleotides. The sequencing here drew on peripheral blood, taken in a trial of Ad26.COV2.S vaccine versus placebo. The CDR3 loop reads CSVVTGGGTEAFF. The nucleotide sequence reads as follows: TGCAGCGTAGTTACAGGGGGTGGGACTGAAGCTTTCTTT.